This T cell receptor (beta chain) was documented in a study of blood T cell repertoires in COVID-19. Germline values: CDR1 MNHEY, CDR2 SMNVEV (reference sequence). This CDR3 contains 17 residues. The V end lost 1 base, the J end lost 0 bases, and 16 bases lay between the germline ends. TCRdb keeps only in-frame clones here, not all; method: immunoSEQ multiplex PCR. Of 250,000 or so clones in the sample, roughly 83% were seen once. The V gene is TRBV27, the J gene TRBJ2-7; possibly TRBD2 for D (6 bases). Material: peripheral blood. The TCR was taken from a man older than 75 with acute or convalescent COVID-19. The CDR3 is CASSLLEGAGTSYEQYF. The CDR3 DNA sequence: TGTGCCAGCAGTTTATTGGAAGGGGCGGGGACCTCCTACGAGCAGTACTTC.